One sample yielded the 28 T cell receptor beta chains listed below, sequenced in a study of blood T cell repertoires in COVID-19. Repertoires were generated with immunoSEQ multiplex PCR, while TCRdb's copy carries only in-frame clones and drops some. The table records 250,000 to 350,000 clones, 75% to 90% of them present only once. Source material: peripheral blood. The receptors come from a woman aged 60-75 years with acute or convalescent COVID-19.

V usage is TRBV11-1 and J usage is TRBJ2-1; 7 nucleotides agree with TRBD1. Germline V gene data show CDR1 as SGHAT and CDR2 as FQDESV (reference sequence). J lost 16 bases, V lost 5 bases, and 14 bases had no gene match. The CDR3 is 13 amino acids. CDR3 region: CASSPSAAGGRFF. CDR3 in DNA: TGTGCCAGCAGCCCCAGCGCGGCAGGGGGACGATTCTTC.

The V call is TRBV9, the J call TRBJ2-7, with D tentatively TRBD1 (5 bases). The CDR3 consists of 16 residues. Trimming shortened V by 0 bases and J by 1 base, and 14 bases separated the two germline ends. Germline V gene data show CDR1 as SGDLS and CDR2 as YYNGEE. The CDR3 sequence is CASSVGPGLGSYEQYF. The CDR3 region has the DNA TGTGCCAGCAGCGTAGGGCCAGGGTTGGGGTCCTACGAGCAGTACTTC.

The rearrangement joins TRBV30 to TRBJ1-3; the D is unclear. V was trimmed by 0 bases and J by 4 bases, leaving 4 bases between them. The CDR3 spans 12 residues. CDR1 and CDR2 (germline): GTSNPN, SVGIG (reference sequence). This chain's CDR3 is CAWSVSGNTIYF. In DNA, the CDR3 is TGTGCCTGGAGTGTATCGGGAAACACCATATATTTT.

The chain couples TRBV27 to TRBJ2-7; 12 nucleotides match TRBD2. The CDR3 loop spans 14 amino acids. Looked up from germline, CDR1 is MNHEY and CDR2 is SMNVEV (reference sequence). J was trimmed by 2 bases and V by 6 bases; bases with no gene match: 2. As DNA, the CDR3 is TGTGCCAGCAGGGGACTAGCGGGCCCCTACGAGCAGTACTTC. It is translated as CASRGLAGPYEQYF.

CDR3 in amino acids: CASSGAPGQNQPQHF. The CDR3 DNA sequence: TGTGCCAGCAGTGGGGCACCGGGACAAAATCAGCCCCAGCATTTT. The V and J genes are TRBV2 and TRBJ1-5; a weak D match, TRBD1 (6 bases). V lost 4 bases, J lost 4 bases, and 14 bases lay in between. This CDR3 is 15 amino acids long. Germline V lookup: CDR1 SNHLY, CDR2 FYNNEI.

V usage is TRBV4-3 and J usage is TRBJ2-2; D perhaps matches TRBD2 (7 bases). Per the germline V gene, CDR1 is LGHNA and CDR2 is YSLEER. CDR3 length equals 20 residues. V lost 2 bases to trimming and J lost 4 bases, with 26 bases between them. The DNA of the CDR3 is TGCGCCAGCAGCCAACCCCGAGGGGGGATTGGGGGGGCCTTCACCGGGGAGCTGTTTTTT. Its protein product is CASSQPRGGIGGAFTGELFF.

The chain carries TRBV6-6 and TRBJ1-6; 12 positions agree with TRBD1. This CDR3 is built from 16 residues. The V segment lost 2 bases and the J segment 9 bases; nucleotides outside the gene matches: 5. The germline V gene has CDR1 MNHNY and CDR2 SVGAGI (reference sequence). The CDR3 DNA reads TGTGCCAGCAGTTACCCGGGGACAGGGGGCCTTTCACCCCTCCACTTT. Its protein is CASSYPGTGGLSPLHF.

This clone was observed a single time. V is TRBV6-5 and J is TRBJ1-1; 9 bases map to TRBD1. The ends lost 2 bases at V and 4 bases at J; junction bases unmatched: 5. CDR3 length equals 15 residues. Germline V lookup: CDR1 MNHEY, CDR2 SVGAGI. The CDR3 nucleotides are TGTGCCAGCAGTTACAACAGGGGGCCTGGCACTGAAGCTTTCTTT. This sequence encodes CASSYNRGPGTEAFF.

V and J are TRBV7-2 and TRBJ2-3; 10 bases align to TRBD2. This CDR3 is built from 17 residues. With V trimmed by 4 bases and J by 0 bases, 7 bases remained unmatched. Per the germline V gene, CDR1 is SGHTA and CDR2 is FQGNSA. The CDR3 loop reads CASSSFSGRVSTDTQYF. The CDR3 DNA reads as TGTGCCAGCAGCTCCTTCAGCGGGAGGGTAAGCACAGATACGCAGTATTTT.

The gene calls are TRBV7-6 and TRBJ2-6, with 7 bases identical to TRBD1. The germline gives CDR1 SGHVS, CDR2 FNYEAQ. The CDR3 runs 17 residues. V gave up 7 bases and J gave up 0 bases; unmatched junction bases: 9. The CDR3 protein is CASTNRTGSSGANVLTF. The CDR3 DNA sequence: TGTGCCAGCACTAACAGGACAGGCAGCTCTGGGGCCAACGTCCTGACTTTC.

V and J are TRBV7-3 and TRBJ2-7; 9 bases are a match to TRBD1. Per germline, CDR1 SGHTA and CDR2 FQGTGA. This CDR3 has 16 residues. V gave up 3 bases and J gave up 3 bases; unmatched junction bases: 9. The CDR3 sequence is CASSFSGDRAIYEQYF. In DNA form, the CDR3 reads TGTGCCAGCAGCTTTAGTGGGGACAGGGCCATCTACGAGCAGTACTTC.

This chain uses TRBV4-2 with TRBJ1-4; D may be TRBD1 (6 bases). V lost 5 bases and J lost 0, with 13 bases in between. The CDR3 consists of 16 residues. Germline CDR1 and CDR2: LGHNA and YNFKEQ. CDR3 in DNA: TGTGCCAGCAGCAACGGACAGATTACAACTAATGAAAAACTGTTTTTT. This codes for CASSNGQITTNEKLFF.

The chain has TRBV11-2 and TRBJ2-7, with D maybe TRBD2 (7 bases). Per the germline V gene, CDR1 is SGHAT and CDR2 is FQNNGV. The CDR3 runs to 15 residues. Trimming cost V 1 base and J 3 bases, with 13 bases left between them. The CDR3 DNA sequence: TGTGCCAGCAGCTTAGGACTAGGGGGGGACTACGAGCAGTACTTC. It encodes CASSLGLGGDYEQYF.

The CDR3 DNA reads TGTGCCAGCAGCTTATCGGCAGGACTCTATGGCTACACCTTC. Translation: CASSLSAGLYGYTF. V is TRBV13 and J is TRBJ1-2, with D unclear. Trimming stripped 2 bases from V and 4 bases from J, with 11 bases between. The CDR3 loop spans 14 amino acids. Germline V lookup: CDR1 PRHDT, CDR2 FYEKMQ (reference sequence).

The DNA of the CDR3 is TGTGCCTGGAGCGCTTCCCAGGGGCAGCCCCAGCATTTT. This sequence encodes CAWSASQGQPQHF. The chain uses TRBV30 and TRBJ1-5; D might be TRBD1 (6 bases). The CDR3 is made up of 13 amino acids. Germline V gives CDR1 GTSNPN, CDR2 SVGIG (reference sequence). V lost 3 bases, J lost 7 bases, and 13 bases lay in between.

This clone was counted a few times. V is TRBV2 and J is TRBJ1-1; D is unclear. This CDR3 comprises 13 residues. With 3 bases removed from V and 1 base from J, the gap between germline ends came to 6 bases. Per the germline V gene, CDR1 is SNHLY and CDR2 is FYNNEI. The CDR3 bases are TGTGCCAGCAGTGATGAGGAGAACACTGAAGCTTTCTTT. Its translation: CASSDEENTEAFF.

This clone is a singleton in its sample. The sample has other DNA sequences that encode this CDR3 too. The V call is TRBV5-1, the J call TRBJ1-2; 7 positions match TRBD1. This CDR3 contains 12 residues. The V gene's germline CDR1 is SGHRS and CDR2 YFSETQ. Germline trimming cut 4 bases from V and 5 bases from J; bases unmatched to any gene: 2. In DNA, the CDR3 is TGCGCCAGCAGCGGGACAGTGTATGGCTACACCTTC. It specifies CASSGTVYGYTF.

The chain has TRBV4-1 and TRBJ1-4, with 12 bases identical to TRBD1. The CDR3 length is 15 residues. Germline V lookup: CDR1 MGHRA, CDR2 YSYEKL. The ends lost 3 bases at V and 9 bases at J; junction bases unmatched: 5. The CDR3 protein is CASSHAGTGGQKLFF. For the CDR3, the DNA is TGCGCCAGCAGCCACGCCGGGACAGGGGGCCAAAAACTGTTTTTT.

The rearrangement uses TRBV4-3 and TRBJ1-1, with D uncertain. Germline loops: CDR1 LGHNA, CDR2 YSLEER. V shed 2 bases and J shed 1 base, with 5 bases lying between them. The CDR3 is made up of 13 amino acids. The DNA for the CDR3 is TGCGCCAGCAGCCAAACGCGGAACACTGAAGCTTTCTTT. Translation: CASSQTRNTEAFF.

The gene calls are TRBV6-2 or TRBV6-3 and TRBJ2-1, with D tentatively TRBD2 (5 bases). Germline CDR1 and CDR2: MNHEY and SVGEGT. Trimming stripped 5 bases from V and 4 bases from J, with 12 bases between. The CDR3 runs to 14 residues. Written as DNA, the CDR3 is TGTGCCAGCAGTCCGGGCGGACTTTACAATGAGCAGTTCTTC. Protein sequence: CASSPGGLYNEQFF.

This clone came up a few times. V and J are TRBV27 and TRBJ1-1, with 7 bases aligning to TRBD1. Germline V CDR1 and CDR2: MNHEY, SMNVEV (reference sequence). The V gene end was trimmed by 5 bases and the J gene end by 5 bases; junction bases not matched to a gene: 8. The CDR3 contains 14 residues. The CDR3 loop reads CASSPQTGRTEAFF. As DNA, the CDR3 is TGTGCCAGCAGTCCTCAGACAGGGCGGACTGAAGCTTTCTTT.

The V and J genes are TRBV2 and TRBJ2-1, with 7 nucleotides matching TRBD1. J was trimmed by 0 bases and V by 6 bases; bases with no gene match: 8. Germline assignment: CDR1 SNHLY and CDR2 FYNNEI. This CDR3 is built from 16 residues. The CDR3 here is CASSPRQGSSYNEQFF. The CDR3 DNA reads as TGTGCCAGCAGCCCCAGACAGGGTAGCTCCTACAATGAGCAGTTCTTC.

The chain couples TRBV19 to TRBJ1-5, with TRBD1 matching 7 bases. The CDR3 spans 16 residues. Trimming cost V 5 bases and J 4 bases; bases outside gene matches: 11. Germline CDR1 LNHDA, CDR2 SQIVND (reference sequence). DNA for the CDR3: TGTGCCAGTAGTGTCGGGATTTGGACAGGTAATCAGCCCCAGCATTTT. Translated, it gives CASSVGIWTGNQPQHF.

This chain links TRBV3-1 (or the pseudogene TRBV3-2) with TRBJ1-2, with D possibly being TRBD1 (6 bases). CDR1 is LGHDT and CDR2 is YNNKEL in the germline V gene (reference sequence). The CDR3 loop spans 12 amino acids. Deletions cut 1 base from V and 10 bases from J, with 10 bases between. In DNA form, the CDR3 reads TGTGCCAGCAGCCAAGCCGGGGGGCTCTACACCTTC. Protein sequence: CASSQAGGLYTF.

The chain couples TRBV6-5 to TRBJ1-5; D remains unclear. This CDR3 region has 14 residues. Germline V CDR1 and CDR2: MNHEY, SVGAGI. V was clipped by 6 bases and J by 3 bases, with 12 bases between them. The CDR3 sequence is CASSPAEDNQPQHF. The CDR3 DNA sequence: TGTGCCAGCAGCCCGGCCGAGGACAATCAGCCCCAGCATTTT.

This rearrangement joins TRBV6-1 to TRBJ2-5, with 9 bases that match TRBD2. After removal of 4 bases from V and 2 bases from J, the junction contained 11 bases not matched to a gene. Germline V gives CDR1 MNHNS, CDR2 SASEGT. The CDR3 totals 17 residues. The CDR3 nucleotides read TGTGCCAGCAGTGCAGACATGGCGGGGGGGTTTCAAGAGACCCAGTACTTC. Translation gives CASSADMAGGFQETQYF.

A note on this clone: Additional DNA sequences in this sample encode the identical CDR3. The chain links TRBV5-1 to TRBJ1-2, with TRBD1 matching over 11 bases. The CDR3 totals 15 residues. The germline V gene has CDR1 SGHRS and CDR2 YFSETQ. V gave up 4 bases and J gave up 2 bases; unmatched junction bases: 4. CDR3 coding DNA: TGCGCCAGCAGCCCGGGGACAGGGGGAAACTATGGCTACACCTTC. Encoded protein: CASSPGTGGNYGYTF.

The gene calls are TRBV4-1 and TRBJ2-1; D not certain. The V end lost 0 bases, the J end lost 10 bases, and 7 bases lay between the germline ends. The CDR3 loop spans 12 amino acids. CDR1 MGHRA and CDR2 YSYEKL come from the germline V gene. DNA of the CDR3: TGCGCCAGCAGCCAAGATGTGAGAGAGCAGTTCTTC. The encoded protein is CASSQDVREQFF.